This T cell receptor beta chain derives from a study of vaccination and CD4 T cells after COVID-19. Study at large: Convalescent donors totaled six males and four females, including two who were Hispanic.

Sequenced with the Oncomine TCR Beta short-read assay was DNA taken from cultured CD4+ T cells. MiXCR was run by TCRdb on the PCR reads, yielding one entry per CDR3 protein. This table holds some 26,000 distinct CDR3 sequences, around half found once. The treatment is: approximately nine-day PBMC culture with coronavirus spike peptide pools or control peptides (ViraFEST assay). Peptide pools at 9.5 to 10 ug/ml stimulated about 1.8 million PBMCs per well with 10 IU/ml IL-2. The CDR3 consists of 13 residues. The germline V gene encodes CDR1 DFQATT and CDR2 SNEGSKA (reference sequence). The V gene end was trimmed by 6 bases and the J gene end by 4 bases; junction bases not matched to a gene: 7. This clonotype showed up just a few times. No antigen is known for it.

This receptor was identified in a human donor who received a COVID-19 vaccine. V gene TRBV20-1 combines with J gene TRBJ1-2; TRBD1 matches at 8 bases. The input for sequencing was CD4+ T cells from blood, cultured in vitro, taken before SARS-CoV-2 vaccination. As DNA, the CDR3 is TGCAGTGCACACGAAGGACAGGGCTATGGCTACACCTTC. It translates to CSAHEGQGYGYTF.